This TCR beta chain was recovered during a study of control samples from healthy donors and cancer patients (dated by TCRdb to 2018 to 2020). The V end loses 3 bases and the J end loses 6 bases, and a stretch of 14 bases separates them. The germline V gene provides CDR1 SNHLY and CDR2 FYNNEI. The CDR3 has 15 amino acids, counting the end cysteine and phenylalanine. Solely the CDR3 DNA is kept, with 45 bases framed from the first base. The library was prepared using the immunoSEQ multiplex PCR assay. Imported from immuneACCESS, the table was reduced by TCRdb to in-frame sequences with V and J called. These copies leave out some clones; in studies compared against another copy, an unresolved V gene accounts for under half, and the cause of the remainder is not known. The sample includes 140,000 or so clones, with just under 95% observed a single time. The leading ten clones occupy 12% to 15% of the sample.

Comments on this clone: It lacks a known antigen. No clone much larger than this one lies a single base away; base qualities are absent.

This clonotype was obtained from a man between 60 and 75 years old with colorectal cancer. The sequencing input was PBMCs. This chain is built from TRBV2 and TRBJ2-2; TRBD1 is a weak D gene call, 5 bases matching. The CDR3 sequence is CASSDETVGSGELFF. The nucleotide sequence reads as follows: TGTGCCAGCAGTGACGAGACAGTAGGATCCGGGGAGCTGTTTTTT.